Listed below are T cell receptor beta chains from one sample, sequenced in a study of control samples from healthy donors and cancer patients. Measured with immunoSEQ multiplex PCR; TCRdb has only the in-frame clones, and not every one. The profile shows about 130,000 clones, over 80% of them singletons. Specimen: PBMCs. Receptor source: a man older than 75 with head and neck cancer. Each CDR3 is given with its conserved first and last residue. A D gene is named only where the DNA matches it firmly. Size values are once, few and many counts, or a class for expanded clones, and some rows have none.

D,J,size,V,DNA,CDR3
NA,TRBJ1-4,NA,TRBV2,TGTGCCAGCACCAGGAATGAAAAACTGTTTTTT,CASTRNEKLFF
NA,TRBJ2-1,NA,TRBV19,TGTGCCAGTAGTACGTACAGGGAGTATCACAATGAGCAGTTCTTC,CASSTYREYHNEQFF
NA,TRBJ1-5,NA,TRBV7-2,TGTGCCAGCAGCTTAGGGGCTGGGCGGGTTCCATATTTT,CASSLGAGRVPYF
NA,TRBJ2-4,NA,TRBV10-1,TGCGCCAGCAGTGAGTCGATCCCTAGCCCCTTAGCCAAAAACATTCAGTACTTC,CASSESIPSPLAKNIQYF
TRBD2,TRBJ2-7,NA,TRBV5-6,TGTGCCAGCAGCTTTGTCGGGACTAGACGGGCTCAGTACTTC,CASSFVGTRRAQYF
NA,TRBJ1-4,NA,TRBV6-5,TGTGCCAGCAGTTGGGAGGTGGGGAATGAAAAACTGTTTTTT,CASSWEVGNEKLFF
TRBD1,TRBJ1-2,NA,TRBV18,TGTGCCAGCTCTCGAGGACAGGGGGCAGCTAACTATGGCTACACCTTC,CASSRGQGAANYGYTF
NA,TRBJ2-1,NA,TRBV6-6,TGTGCCAGCAGTACAGGGCCTGGGTACAATGAGCAGTTCTTC,CASSTGPGYNEQFF
TRBD1,TRBJ1-5,NA,TRBV28,TGTGCCAGCAGTCGGGACAGGGGGGGCGGTCAGCCCCAGCATTTT,CASSRDRGGGQPQHF
TRBD1,TRBJ1-3,NA,TRBV5-4,TGTGCCAGCAGCTTGTCAGGGGGTGGAAACACCATATATTTT,CASSLSGGGNTIYF
TRBD1,TRBJ2-5,NA,TRBV11-2,TGTGCCAGCAGCCCCCTTCCCAGGGGGCAAGAGACCCAGTACTTC,CASSPLPRGQETQYF
NA,TRBJ2-7,NA,TRBV6-1,TGTGCCAGCAGTGAAGCGGGAGCCGCCTACGAGCAGTACTTC,CASSEAGAAYEQYF
TRBD1,TRBJ2-3,NA,TRBV6-5,TGTGCCAGCAGTACCTACAGGACAGGGACGCAGTATTTT,CASSTYRTGTQYF
NA,TRBJ1-5,once,TRBV5-1,TGCGCCAGCAGCCGTGGTCTCGGAAATCAGCCCCAGCATTTT,CASSRGLGNQPQHF
TRBD1,TRBJ2-3,NA,TRBV2,TGTGCCAGCGCCGGGACAGCGATCACAGATACGCAGTATTTT,CASAGTAITDTQYF
NA,TRBJ1-1,NA,TRBV6-5,TGTGCCAGCAGTACTTATTCCACGGTGAACACTGAAGCTTTCTTT,CASSTYSTVNTEAFF
TRBD2,TRBJ2-3,NA,TRBV5-1,TGCGCCAGCAGCTTGGCCTTTCCGGGGGGGAGCACAGATACGCAGTATTTT,CASSLAFPGGSTDTQYF
NA,TRBJ2-3,NA,TRBV10-3,TGTGCCATCAGTGAGGGGCCGACTACAATCACAGATACGCAGTATTTT,CAISEGPTTITDTQYF
TRBD2,TRBJ2-2,NA,TRBV7-8,TGTGCCAGCAGCCGGGCTAGCGGGAGTAAAGGGGAGCTGTTTTTT,CASSRASGSKGELFF
NA,TRBJ2-3,NA,TRBV6-2/TRBV6-3,TGTGCCAGCAGTCATTCTACAGGGAAACCAGATACGCAGTATTTT,CASSHSTGKPDTQYF
NA,TRBJ2-7,NA,TRBV13,TGTGCCAGCAGCTTAGGGTCCAGGTCTCGCGAGCAGTACTTC,CASSLGSRSREQYF